The 14 T cell receptor beta chains in this list originate from one sample, sequenced in a study of cytomegalovirus exposure and HLA in healthy donors. PCR primers comprised 60 Vbeta and 13 Jbeta primers. Only in-frame clones appear in the TCRdb table, and some are missing; sequencing was by immunoSEQ multiplex PCR. The table lists 180,000 or so clones, about 82% of them singletons. Specimen: PBMCs. These receptor sequences come from a woman between 18 and 30 years old in good health and CMV-seronegative.

This clone was seen just once. The CDR3 nucleotides are TGTGCCAGTAGTACCCCGGGACAAGTGGTGAATGAGCAGTTCTTC. Its protein product is CASSTPGQVVNEQFF. The chain employs TRBV19 and TRBJ2-1; a weak D match, TRBD1 (6 bases). CDR3 length: 15 residues. The germline CDR1 and CDR2 sequences are LNHDA and SQIVND (reference sequence). V was shortened by 4 bases and J by 7 bases, with 17 bases between the two germline ends. Using reference TRBV19 and TRBJ2-1 for the parts outside the CDR3, the full variable domain is DGGITQSPKYLFRKEGQNVTLSCEQNLNHDAMYWYRQDPGQGLRLIYYSQIVNDFQKGDIAEGYSVSREKKESFPLTVTSAQKNPTAFYLCASSTPGQVVNEQFFGPGTRLTVL.

The chain carries TRBV7-6 and TRBJ2-7; TRBD2 is a possible D gene (5 bases). The CDR3 spans 14 residues. Germline V gene sequence: CDR1 SGHVS, CDR2 FNYEAQ. V was shortened by 0 bases and J by 4 bases, with 10 bases between the two germline ends. The CDR3 loop reads CASSLASSTYEQYF. Here the CDR3 DNA reads TGTGCCAGCAGCTTAGCTTCTAGCACTTACGAGCAGTACTTC.

V gene TRBV10-3 combines with J gene TRBJ1-5, with 9 bases fitting TRBD1. Germline lookup yields CDR1 ENHRY and CDR2 SYGVKD. The CDR3 is 14 residues long. The junction had 4 bases not matched to a gene; V was cut back by 5 bases and J by 5 bases. The chain's CDR3 is CAISSGQGDQPQHF. The CDR3 bases are TGTGCCATCAGTTCGGGACAGGGAGATCAGCCCCAGCATTTT.

The chain is built from TRBV30 and TRBJ2-7; TRBD1 aligns across 12 bases. CDR1 is GTSNPN and CDR2 is SVGIG in the germline V gene (reference sequence). CDR3 length equals 13 residues. Trimming cost V 5 bases and J 4 bases; bases outside gene matches: 3. CDR3 region: CAWGTGGLYEQYF. The CDR3 DNA is TGTGCCTGGGGGACAGGGGGCTTGTACGAGCAGTACTTC. The entire variable domain, with the rest obtained from reference TRBV30 and TRBJ2-7, is as follows: SQTIHQWPATLVQPVGSPLSLECTVEGTSNPNLYWYRQAAGRGLQLLFYSVGIGQISSEVPQNLSASRPQDRQFILSSKKLLLSDSGFYLCAWGTGGLYEQYFGPGTRLTVT.

This chain joins TRBV27 and TRBJ2-2, with 8 bases identical to TRBD1. The CDR3 is 16 amino acids. After removal of 3 bases from V and 1 base from J, the junction contained 4 bases not matched to a gene. Germline V gene sequence: CDR1 MNHEY, CDR2 SMNVEV (reference sequence). CDR3 bases: TGTGCCAGCAGTTTGTCCGGGACAGGGAACACCGGGGAGCTGTTTTTT. This gives the protein CASSLSGTGNTGELFF.

The chain carries TRBV6-1 and TRBJ1-3; no firm D call. The V end was cut by 6 bases, the J end by 5 bases, with 14 bases between. The germline V gene encodes CDR1 MNHNS and CDR2 SASEGT. The CDR3 length is 14 residues. This CDR3 reads CASSRRGLRNTIYF. In DNA form, the CDR3 reads TGTGCCAGCAGCAGAAGAGGGCTCCGAAACACCATATATTTT.

V and J are TRBV30 and TRBJ2-2; a possible D gene is TRBD2 (6 bases). V dropped 7 bases and J dropped 4 bases, with 16 bases sitting between them. The CDR3 length is 14 residues. Germline CDR1 is GTSNPN and CDR2 is SVGIG (reference sequence). CDR3 amino acids: CAYRPGDFTGELFF. CDR3 nucleotides: TGTGCCTACCGTCCGGGAGATTTCACCGGGGAGCTGTTTTTT.

The V gene is TRBV2, the J gene TRBJ1-2; 7 bases align to TRBD1. V lost 6 bases, J lost 8 bases, and 6 bases stayed unmatched. Per germline, CDR1 SNHLY and CDR2 FYNNEI. The CDR3 is 12 residues long. CDR3 residues: CASRGTAGGYTF. CDR3 nucleotide sequence: TGTGCCAGCAGAGGGACAGCTGGCGGCTACACCTTC.

The chain joins TRBV19 to TRBJ2-1; 8 bases are shared with TRBD1. This CDR3 comprises 16 residues. The germline gives CDR1 LNHDA, CDR2 SQIVND (reference sequence). The junction had 16 bases not matched to a gene; V was cut back by 6 bases and J by 9 bases. CDR3: CASRPSTGEYFVEQFF. The CDR3 nucleotides read TGTGCCAGTAGACCCTCGACAGGGGAGTATTTCGTTGAGCAGTTCTTC.

This clone was counted only a few times. This chain joins TRBV7-9 and TRBJ1-2; 7 nucleotides line up with TRBD1. The CDR3 sequence is 14 residues long. The J segment lost 5 bases and the V segment lost 1 base, leaving 4 bases of the junction unmatched. Germline V gives CDR1 SEHNR, CDR2 FQNEAQ (reference sequence). The CDR3: CASSLDRGPYGYTF. The DNA of the CDR3 is TGTGCCAGCAGCTTAGACAGGGGACCGTATGGCTACACCTTC. The variable domain in full, completed from reference TRBV7-9 and TRBJ1-2, reads DTGVSQNPRHKITKRGQNVTFRCDPISEHNRLYWYRQTLGQGPEFLTYFQNEAQLEKSRLLSDRFSAERPKGSFSTLEIQRTEQGDSAMYLCASSLDRGPYGYTFGSGTRLTVV.

J is TRBJ1-5 and V is TRBV28; perhaps TRBD1 as D (6 bases). CDR3 size: 15 residues. The germline V gene has CDR1 MDHEN and CDR2 SYDVKM. V was clipped by 2 bases and J by 3 bases, with 11 bases between them. CDR3 residues: CASSLARDNNQPQHF. DNA of the CDR3: TGTGCCAGCAGTTTAGCTCGGGACAACAATCAGCCCCAGCATTTT.

The gene calls are TRBV18 and TRBJ1-1; D call uncertain. This CDR3 is built from 13 residues. Germline CDR1 and CDR2: KGHSH and LQKENI. Deletions cut 5 bases from V and 1 base from J, with 8 bases between. CDR3 region: CASSVHENTEAFF. The CDR3 DNA is TGTGCCAGCTCAGTACACGAGAACACTGAAGCTTTCTTT.

The CDR3 DNA reads TGTGCCAGCAGCTTGGCCGCGACGGGCGAGCAGTACTTC. Amino acid sequence: CASSLAATGEQYF. This sequence joins TRBV5-4 and TRBJ2-7, with no clear D. Deletions cut 0 bases from V and 6 bases from J, with 10 bases between. CDR3 length equals 13 residues. The germline gives CDR1 SGHNT, CDR2 YYREEE (reference sequence).

The chain carries TRBV5-1 and TRBJ2-5; D possibly matches TRBD1 or TRBD2 (5 bases each). V was clipped by 4 bases and J by 4 bases, with 11 bases between them. Germline V gene sequence: CDR1 SGHRS, CDR2 YFSETQ. CDR3 length equals 13 residues. CDR3 region: CASSVGERETQYF. The CDR3 nucleotides read TGCGCCAGCAGCGTGGGGGAGAGAGAGACCCAGTACTTC.